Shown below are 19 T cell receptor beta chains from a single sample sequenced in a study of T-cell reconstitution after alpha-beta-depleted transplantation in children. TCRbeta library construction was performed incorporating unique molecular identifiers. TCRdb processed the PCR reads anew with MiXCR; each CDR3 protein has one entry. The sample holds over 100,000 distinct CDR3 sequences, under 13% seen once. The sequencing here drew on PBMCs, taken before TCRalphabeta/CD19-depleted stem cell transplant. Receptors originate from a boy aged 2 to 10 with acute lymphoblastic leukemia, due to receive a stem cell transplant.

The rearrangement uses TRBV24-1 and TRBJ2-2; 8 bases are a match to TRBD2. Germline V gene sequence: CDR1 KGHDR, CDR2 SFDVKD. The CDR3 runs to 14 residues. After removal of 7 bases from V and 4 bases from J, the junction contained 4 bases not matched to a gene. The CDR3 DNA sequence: TGTGCCACCAGGGGACTAGAAGCCACCGGGGAGCTGTTTTTT. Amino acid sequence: CATRGLEATGELFF.

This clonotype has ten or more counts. Here the CDR3 reads CASSKRLDHSYEQYF. CDR3 sequence (DNA): TGTGCCAGCAGTAAACGACTCGACCATTCCTACGAGCAGTACTTC. The rearrangement uses TRBV12-3 or TRBV12-4 and TRBJ2-7, with no clear D. The CDR3 is 15 residues long. Trimming stripped 5 bases from V and 1 base from J, with 15 bases between.

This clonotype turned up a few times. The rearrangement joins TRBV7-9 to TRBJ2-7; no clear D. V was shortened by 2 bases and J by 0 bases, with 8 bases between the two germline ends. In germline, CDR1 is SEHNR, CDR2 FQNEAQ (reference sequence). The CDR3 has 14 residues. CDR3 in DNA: TGTGCCAGCAGCTTATTCACGGACTCCTACGAGCAGTACTTC. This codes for CASSLFTDSYEQYF.

The CDR3 bases are TGTGCCAGCAGGGAGACAGGGAAGTATGGCTACACCTTC. Translating it yields CASRETGKYGYTF. This chain links TRBV6-1 with TRBJ1-2, with TRBD1 matching 7 bases. The CDR3 is made up of 13 amino acids. J lost 5 bases, V lost 6 bases, and 6 bases had no gene match. Germline CDR1 reads MNHNS; CDR2 reads SASEGT.

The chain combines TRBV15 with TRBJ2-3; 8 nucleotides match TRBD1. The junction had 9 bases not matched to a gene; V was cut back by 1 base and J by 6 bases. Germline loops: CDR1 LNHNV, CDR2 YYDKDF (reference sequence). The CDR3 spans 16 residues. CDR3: CATSRVTAGGGDTQYF. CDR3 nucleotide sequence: TGTGCCACCAGCAGAGTTACGGCAGGGGGCGGCGATACGCAGTATTTT. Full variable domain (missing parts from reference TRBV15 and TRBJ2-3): DAMVIQNPRYQVTQFGKPVTLSCSQTLNHNVMYWYQQKSSQAPKLLFHYYDKDFNNEADTPDNFQSRRPNTSFCFLDIRSPGLGDTAMYLCATSRVTAGGGDTQYFGPGTRLTVL.

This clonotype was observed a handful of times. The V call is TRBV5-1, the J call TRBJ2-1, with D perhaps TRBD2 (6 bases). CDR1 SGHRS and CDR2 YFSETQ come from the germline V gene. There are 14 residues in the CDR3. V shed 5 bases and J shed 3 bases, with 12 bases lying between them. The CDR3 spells CASSPGTLYNEQFF. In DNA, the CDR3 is TGCGCCAGCAGTCCCGGGACTCTCTACAATGAGCAGTTCTTC. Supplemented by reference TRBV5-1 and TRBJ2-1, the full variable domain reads KAGVTQTPRYLIKTRGQQVTLSCSPISGHRSVSWYQQTPGQGLQFLFEYFSETQRNKGNFPGRFSGRQFSNSRSEMNVSTLELGDSALYLCASSPGTLYNEQFFGPGTRLTVL.

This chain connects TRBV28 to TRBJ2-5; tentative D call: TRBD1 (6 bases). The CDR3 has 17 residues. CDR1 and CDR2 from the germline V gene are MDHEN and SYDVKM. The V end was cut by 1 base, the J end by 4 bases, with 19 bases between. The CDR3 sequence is CASSLSGSLTGRETQYF. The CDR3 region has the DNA TGTGCCAGCAGTTTATCCGGCTCTCTGACAGGAAGAGAGACCCAGTACTTC.

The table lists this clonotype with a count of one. CDR3 nucleotide sequence: TGTGCCAGCAGCGGCCAGTACAATGAGCAGTTCTTC. Residues: CASSGQYNEQFF. This chain connects TRBV9 to TRBJ2-1; D gene unclear. The CDR3 totals 12 residues. Trimming stripped 3 bases from V and 4 bases from J, with 5 bases between. Germline loops: CDR1 SGDLS, CDR2 YYNGEE.

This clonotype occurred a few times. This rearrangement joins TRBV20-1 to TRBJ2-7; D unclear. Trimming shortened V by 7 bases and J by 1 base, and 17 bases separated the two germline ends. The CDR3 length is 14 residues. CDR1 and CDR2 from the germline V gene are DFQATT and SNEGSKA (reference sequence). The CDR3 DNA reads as TGCAGTGGTACAAGGGTGTGGGGATCCTACGAGCAGTACTTC. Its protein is CSGTRVWGSYEQYF.

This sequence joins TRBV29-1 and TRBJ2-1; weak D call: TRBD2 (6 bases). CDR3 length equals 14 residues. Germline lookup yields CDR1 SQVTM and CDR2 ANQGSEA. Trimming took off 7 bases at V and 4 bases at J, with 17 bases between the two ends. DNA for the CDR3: TGCAGCGCCAGGAGGCGGGGAAGGTACAATGAGCAGTTCTTC. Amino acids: CSARRRGRYNEQFF.

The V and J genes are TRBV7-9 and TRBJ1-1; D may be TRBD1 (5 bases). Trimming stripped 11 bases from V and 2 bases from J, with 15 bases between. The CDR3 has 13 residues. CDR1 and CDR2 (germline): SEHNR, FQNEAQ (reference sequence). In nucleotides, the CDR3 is TGTGCCGCAACGGGACGGACCAACACTGAAGCTTTCTTT. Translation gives CAATGRTNTEAFF.

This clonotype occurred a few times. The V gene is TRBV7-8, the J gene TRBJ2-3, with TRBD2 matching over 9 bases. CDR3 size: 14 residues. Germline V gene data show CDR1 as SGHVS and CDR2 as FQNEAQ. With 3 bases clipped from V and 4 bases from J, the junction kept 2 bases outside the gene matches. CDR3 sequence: CASSFGGRADTQYF. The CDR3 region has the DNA TGTGCCAGCAGCTTCGGCGGGAGGGCAGATACGCAGTATTTT.

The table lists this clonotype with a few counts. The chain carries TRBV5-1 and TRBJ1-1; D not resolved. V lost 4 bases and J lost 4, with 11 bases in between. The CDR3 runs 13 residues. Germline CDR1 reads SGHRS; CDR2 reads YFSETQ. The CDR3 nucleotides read TGCGCCAGCAGCCCAATAGGACCCACTGAAGCTTTCTTT. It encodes CASSPIGPTEAFF.

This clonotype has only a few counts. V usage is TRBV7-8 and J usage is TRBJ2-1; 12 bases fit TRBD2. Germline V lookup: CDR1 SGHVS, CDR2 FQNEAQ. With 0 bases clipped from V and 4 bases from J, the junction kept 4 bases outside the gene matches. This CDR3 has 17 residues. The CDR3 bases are TGTGCCAGCAGCTTAGCACTAGCGGGAGGACCTTACAATGAGCAGTTCTTC. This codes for CASSLALAGGPYNEQFF.

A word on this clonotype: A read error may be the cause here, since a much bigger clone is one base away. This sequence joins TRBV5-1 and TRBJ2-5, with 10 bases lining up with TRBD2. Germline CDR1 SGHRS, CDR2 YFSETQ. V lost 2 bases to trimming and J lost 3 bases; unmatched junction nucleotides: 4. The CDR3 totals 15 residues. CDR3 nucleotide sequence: TGCGCCAGCAGCTTACATGGACTAGCGGAAGAGACCCAGTACTTC. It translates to CASSLHGLAEETQYF.

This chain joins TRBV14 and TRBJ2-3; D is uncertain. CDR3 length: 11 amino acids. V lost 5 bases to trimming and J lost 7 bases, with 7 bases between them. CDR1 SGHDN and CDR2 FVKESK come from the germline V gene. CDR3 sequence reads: CASSTRYTQYF. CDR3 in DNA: TGTGCCAGCAGCACCAGGTATACGCAGTATTTT. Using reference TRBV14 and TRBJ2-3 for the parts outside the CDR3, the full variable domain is EAGVTQFPSHSVIEKGQTVTLRCDPISGHDNLYWYRRVMGKEIKFLLHFVKESKQDESGMPNNRFLAERTGGTYSTLKVQPAELEDSGVYFCASSTRYTQYFGPGTRLTVL.

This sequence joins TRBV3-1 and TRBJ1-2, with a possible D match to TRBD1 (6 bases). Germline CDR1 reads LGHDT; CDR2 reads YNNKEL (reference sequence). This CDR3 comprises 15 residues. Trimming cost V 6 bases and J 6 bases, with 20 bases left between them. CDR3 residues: CASSPDSHLSHGYTF. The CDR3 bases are TGTGCCAGCAGTCCGGACAGCCATCTCTCACATGGCTACACCTTC.

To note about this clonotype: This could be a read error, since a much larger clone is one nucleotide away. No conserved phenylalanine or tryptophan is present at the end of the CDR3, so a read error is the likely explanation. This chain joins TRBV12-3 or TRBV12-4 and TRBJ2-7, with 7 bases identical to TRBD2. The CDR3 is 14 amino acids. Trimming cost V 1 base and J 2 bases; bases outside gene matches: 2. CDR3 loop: CASSLEGGPYEQYY. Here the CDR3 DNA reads TGTGCCAGCAGTTTAGAGGGAGGGCCCTACGAGCAGTACTAC.

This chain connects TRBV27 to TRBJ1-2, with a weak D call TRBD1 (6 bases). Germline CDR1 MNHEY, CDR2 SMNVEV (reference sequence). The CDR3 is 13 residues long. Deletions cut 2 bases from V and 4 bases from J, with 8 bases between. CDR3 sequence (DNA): TGTGCCAGCAGTTTACAGGGGACCTATGGCTACACCTTC. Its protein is CASSLQGTYGYTF.